A selection of T cell receptor beta chains follows, all from one sample in a study of blood T cell repertoires in COVID-19. Data came from immunoSEQ multiplex PCR; TCRdb stores just in-frame clones and leaves some out. The data show about 220,000 clones, about four fifths seen once. The sample consisted of peripheral blood. The receptors shown here come from a woman in her twenties or thirties who had recovered from COVID-19. The CDR3 runs from the conserved cysteine through the conserved F or W. Each record gives: clone size, D gene, V gene, J gene, CDR3 protein, CDR3 DNA. A D gene is named only where the DNA matches it firmly. A clone size is listed for some rows: how often the clone was seen (once, few, many), or a class if it is expanded.

>.|TRBD1|TRBV4-1|TRBJ2-7
CASSQVHRGYEQYF
TGCGCCAGCAGCCAAGTACACAGGGGGTACGAGCAGTACTTC
>.|.|TRBV5-1|TRBJ2-3
CASSLGQGSDTQYF
TGCGCCAGCAGCTTGGGGCAGGGTTCCGATACGCAGTATTTT
>.|TRBD1|TRBV27|TRBJ1-4
CASSPTGGASEKLFF
TGTGCCAGCAGTCCGACAGGGGGCGCGAGTGAAAAACTGTTTTTT
>.|TRBD2|TRBV7-3|TRBJ2-5
CASSLTGLAGVETQYF
TGTGCCAGCAGCTTAACGGGACTAGCGGGAGTGGAGACCCAGTACTTC
>.|.|TRBV6-1|TRBJ1-3
CASSDDAGGNTIYF
TGTGCCAGCAGTGATGATGCAGGGGGAAACACCATATATTTT
>.|TRBD2|TRBV11-2|TRBJ2-1
CASSYGLAYNEQFF
TGTGCCAGCAGCTACGGACTAGCTTACAATGAGCAGTTCTTC
>.|TRBD1|TRBV28|TRBJ1-2
CAGSQGTGGYTF
TGTGCCGGTTCACAGGGGACGGGTGGCTACACCTTC
>.|TRBD1|TRBV6-5|TRBJ1-4
CASSSTGGSGEKLFF
TGTGCCAGCAGTTCGACAGGGGGCAGTGGTGAAAAACTGTTTTTT
>once|TRBD1|TRBV2|TRBJ2-7
CAVFEDRNYEQYF
TGTGCCGTCTTCGAGGACAGGAACTACGAGCAGTACTTC
>.|.|TRBV30|TRBJ2-5
CAWTGASQETQYF
TGTGCCTGGACTGGAGCTTCCCAAGAGACCCAGTACTTC
>once|TRBD1|TRBV29-1|TRBJ1-5
CSVAGTANQPQHF
TGCAGCGTGGCCGGGACAGCCAATCAGCCCCAGCATTTT
>.|.|TRBV27|TRBJ1-5
CASSLTLGLNQPQHF
TGTGCCAGCAGCCTTACCCTAGGACTCAATCAGCCCCAGCATTTT
>.|.|TRBV10-1|TRBJ2-1
CASSEGVLHNEQFF
TGCGCCAGCAGTGAGGGAGTGTTACACAATGAGCAGTTCTTC
>few|.|TRBV6-5|TRBJ1-2
CASIRRGGYGYTF
TGTGCCAGCATTCGGAGGGGGGGCTATGGCTACACCTTC
>.|TRBD1|TRBV19|TRBJ1-1
CASTSGGTEAFF
TGTGCCAGTACTTCAGGGGGCACTGAAGCTTTCTTT
>.|.|TRBV7-9|TRBJ2-1
CASSLEGSYNEQFF
TGTGCCAGCAGCTTAGAGGGGTCCTACAATGAGCAGTTCTTC
>.|TRBD1|TRBV5-1|TRBJ2-1
CASFRRGNEQFF
TGCGCCAGCTTCCGCAGGGGGAACGAGCAGTTCTTC
>.|.|TRBV15|TRBJ1-5
CATSNRGGGGQPQHF
TGTGCCACCAGCAATAGAGGAGGGGGGGGACAGCCCCAGCATTTT
>.|.|TRBV7-2|TRBJ2-7
CASSFSGYEQYF
TGTGCCAGCAGCTTTTCAGGCTACGAGCAGTACTTC
>.|TRBD2|TRBV5-1|TRBJ2-5
CASSLAGLAGEGETQYF
TGCGCCAGCAGCTTGGCCGGGTTGGCGGGAGAGGGGGAGACCCAGTACTTC
>.|TRBD1|TRBV28|TRBJ2-5
CASSWGTGALQETQYF
TGTGCCAGCAGTTGGGGGACAGGGGCGCTTCAAGAGACCCAGTACTTC
>.|.|TRBV10-2|TRBJ1-2
CASSDRGGNYGYTF
TGCGCCAGCAGTGATAGAGGGGGTAATTATGGCTACACCTTC
>.|.|TRBV5-6|TRBJ2-7
CASSYQTYEQYF
TGTGCCAGCAGCTACCAGACCTACGAGCAGTACTTC
>few|TRBD2|TRBV13|TRBJ2-1
CASSLGEAGGYNEQFF
TGTGCCAGCAGCTTAGGCGAAGCGGGAGGTTACAATGAGCAGTTCTTC
>.|.|TRBV18|TRBJ2-1
CASSPPSGYNEQFF
TGTGCCAGCTCACCACCTAGCGGATACAATGAGCAGTTCTTC
>.|.|TRBV5-1|TRBJ2-5
CASSSVQLQETQYF
TGCGCCAGCAGCTCGGTACAGCTCCAAGAGACCCAGTACTTC
>.|.|TRBV5-5|TRBJ2-2
CASSLNPGLNTGELFF
TGTGCCAGCAGCTTGAATCCAGGGTTGAACACCGGGGAGCTGTTTTTT
>once|.|TRBV23-1|TRBJ2-1
CASSQSDRATSRYNEQFF
TGCGCCAGCAGTCAATCCGACAGGGCAACTAGCAGATACAATGAGCAGTTCTTC
>.|.|TRBV30|TRBJ2-3
CAWSGEADTQYF
TGTGCCTGGAGTGGGGAGGCAGATACGCAGTATTTT
>.|TRBD1|TRBV24-1|TRBJ1-1
CATSDTTGPDTEAFF
TGTGCCACCAGTGATACGACAGGGCCGGACACTGAAGCTTTCTTT
>.|.|TRBV18|TRBJ2-1
CASSPRPSADNEQFF
TGTGCCAGCTCACCTAGACCCAGCGCCGACAATGAGCAGTTCTTC
>.|TRBD1|TRBV10-3|TRBJ2-7
CAISELTGTGTLFSYEQYF
TGTGCCATCAGTGAGTTGACCGGGACAGGAACGCTATTTTCCTACGAGCAGTACTTC
>.|.|TRBV11-3|TRBJ1-6
CASSLDRMGSPLHF
TGTGCCAGCAGCCTCGACAGGATGGGTTCACCCCTCCACTTT
>many|TRBD2|TRBV30|TRBJ2-2
CASLGGTSGTGELFF
TGTGCCTCCCTAGGCGGGACTAGCGGGACCGGGGAGCTGTTTTTT
>.|TRBD1|TRBV19|TRBJ1-3
CASSISGQGAGNTIYF
TGTGCCAGTAGTATCTCAGGACAGGGGGCTGGAAACACCATATATTTT
>.|TRBD2|TRBV7-3|TRBJ2-7
CASSLGGDGEQYF
TGTGCCAGCAGCCTCGGGGGGGACGGCGAGCAGTACTTC
>.|.|TRBV6-5|TRBJ1-2
CASSWGGSNYGYTF
TGTGCCAGCAGCTGGGGAGGCTCTAACTATGGCTACACCTTC
>once|.|TRBV29-1|TRBJ2-7
CSAAGQQGNEQYF
TGCAGCGCCGCGGGACAGCAAGGAAACGAGCAGTACTTC
>.|TRBD2|TRBV19|TRBJ2-7
CASSIDLAGETYEQYF
TGTGCCAGTAGTATAGATCTAGCGGGAGAAACCTACGAGCAGTACTTC
>.|.|TRBV27|TRBJ2-1
CASSLRGGAYNEQFF
TGTGCCAGCAGTTTAAGGGGGGGGGCCTACAATGAGCAGTTCTTC
>.|TRBD2|TRBV10-3|TRBJ2-1
CAISLTGSGDEQFF
TGTGCCATCAGTCTTACTGGGAGCGGGGATGAGCAGTTCTTC
>.|TRBD1|TRBV28|TRBJ1-4
CASSQLGQGIPARVEKLFF
TGTGCCAGCAGCCAACTGGGACAGGGCATACCGGCCCGGGTTGAAAAACTGTTTTTT
>.|.|TRBV3-1/TRBV3-2|TRBJ1-5
CASSQGAVWDQPQHF
TGTGCCAGCAGCCAAGGGGCCGTTTGGGATCAGCCCCAGCATTTT
>.|.|TRBV10-3|TRBJ1-1
CAISESGKNTEAFF
TGTGCCATCAGTGAATCAGGCAAGAACACTGAAGCTTTCTTT
>.|.|TRBV7-9|TRBJ1-6
CASSLAGGGGYNSPLHF
TGTGCCAGCAGCTTGGCTGGCGGCGGGGGGTATAATTCACCCCTCCACTTT
>.|TRBD2|TRBV5-6|TRBJ2-2
CASSLTSGQIYTGELFF
TGTGCCAGCAGCTTAACTAGCGGTCAGATTTACACCGGGGAGCTGTTTTTT
>once|.|TRBV6-2/TRBV6-3|TRBJ2-3
CASSSSTDTQYF
TGTGCCAGCAGTTCTAGCACAGATACGCAGTATTTT
>.|TRBD1|TRBV9|TRBJ2-4
CASSVGTGGKNIQYF
TGTGCCAGCAGCGTAGGAACAGGGGGCAAAAACATTCAGTACTTC
>.|TRBD1|TRBV5-1|TRBJ2-7
CASSLETGVFEQYF
TGCGCCAGCAGCTTGGAGACAGGGGTATTCGAGCAGTACTTC
>once|.|TRBV7-9|TRBJ2-7
CASSGRSYEQYF
TGTGCCAGCAGCGGCAGGTCCTACGAGCAGTACTTC
>once|.|TRBV6-1|TRBJ2-1
CASSDGHPPNEQFF
TGTGCCAGCAGTGATGGGCATCCCCCCAATGAGCAGTTCTTC
>.|.|TRBV29-1|TRBJ2-2
CSVVQGSTGELFF
TGCAGCGTTGTTCAGGGTAGCACCGGGGAGCTGTTTTTT
>.|.|TRBV30|TRBJ1-3
CAGGRVSGNTIYF
TGTGCCGGAGGAAGAGTCTCTGGAAACACCATATATTTT
>.|TRBD2|TRBV5-5|TRBJ2-2
CASSLRAGGPGGELFF
TGTGCCAGCAGCTTGCGAGCGGGAGGGCCGGGCGGGGAGCTGTTTTTT
>.|.|TRBV7-6|TRBJ2-1
CASSLSGGAYNEQFF
TGTGCCAGCAGCTTATCTGGCGGAGCCTACAATGAGCAGTTCTTC
>.|.|TRBV6-5|TRBJ2-5
CASRDRGWETQYF
TGTGCCAGCAGAGACCGAGGATGGGAGACCCAGTACTTC
>once|TRBD2|TRBV27|TRBJ2-2
CASSLVLSGGSTGELFF
TGTGCCAGCAGTTTAGTGTTATCGGGAGGAAGTACCGGGGAGCTGTTTTTT